Below, 29 T cell receptor beta chains from the same sample are listed, as sequenced in a study of spatial heterogeneity in lung cancer (dated by TCRdb to between 2017 and 2020). Receptor libraries were prepared by 5' RACE. TCRdb shows the sequencer as NextSeq 500. In-frame beta chains were kept once TCRdb had trimmed the public reads at Q25 with fastp and called clones with MiXCR. Identical CDR3 protein sequences are pooled into one entry, listed with their most common genes and DNA. This sample is represented by fewer than 15,000 distinct CDR3 sequences; approximately 15% of them were singletons. Just over 50% of the sample is taken by the ten largest. Sample time point, as interpreted from the label and publication: sample taken at primary tumor resection. Whole RNA extracted from tumor and nontumor lung tissue, or from cryopreserved PBMC samples, was used for TCR sequencing without cell sorting.

Sequences were derived from PBMCs, sampled at surgery. The receptors stem from a male donor with early-stage non-small cell lung cancer.

This rearrangement joins TRBV11-2 to TRBJ1-1, with no clear D. This CDR3 is 11 amino acids long. The germline V gene encodes CDR1 SGHAT and CDR2 FQNNGV. V lost 5 bases to trimming and J lost 8 bases, with 9 bases between them. CDR3 residues: CASSPTQEAFF. The CDR3 DNA is TGTGCCAGCAGCCCGACACAGGAAGCTTTCTTT.

This clonotype has at least ten counts. J is TRBJ2-3 and V is TRBV5-1; D remains ambiguous. Germline assignment: CDR1 SGHRS and CDR2 YFSETQ. With 4 bases removed from V and 1 base from J, the gap between germline ends came to 7 bases. The CDR3 is 13 residues long. CDR3 nucleotide sequence: TGCGCCAGCAGCCCTCAGGGCACAGATACGCAGTATTTT. As protein: CASSPQGTDTQYF.

The V gene is TRBV28, the J gene TRBJ2-4; 7 positions match TRBD1. CDR1 MDHEN and CDR2 SYDVKM come from the germline V gene. CDR3 length: 15 amino acids. Germline trimming cut 6 bases from V and 0 bases from J; bases unmatched to any gene: 5. The CDR3 region has the DNA TGTGCCAGCAGATTACAGGGGTTAGCCAAAAACATTCAGTACTTC. This encodes CASRLQGLAKNIQYF.

This clonotype has only a few counts. CDR3 in amino acids: CASSLQSGRGLYNEQFF. For the CDR3, the DNA is TGTGCCAGCAGTTTGCAGAGCGGGAGGGGGCTTTACAATGAGCAGTTCTTC. The rearrangement uses TRBV28 and TRBJ2-1, with 10 bases that match TRBD2. CDR1 MDHEN and CDR2 SYDVKM come from the germline V gene. Unmatched junction bases numbered 9, after V lost 3 bases and J lost 4 bases. The CDR3 runs 17 residues.

The CDR3 DNA follows: TGTGCCAGCTCACCTCAAGAGGGTCGGGGGACCCAGTACTTC. Protein product: CASSPQEGRGTQYF. This sequence joins TRBV18 and TRBJ2-5; D perhaps matches TRBD2 (5 bases). V lost 3 bases and J lost 7, with 15 bases in between. The CDR3 extends over 14 amino acids. Germline CDR1 reads KGHSH; CDR2 reads LQKENI.

This clonotype was recorded at least ten times. V usage is TRBV4-1 and J usage is TRBJ2-7; the match to TRBD2 covers 8 bases. V lost 5 bases and J lost 5; bases outside the gene matches: 8. The CDR3 loop spans 14 amino acids. The V gene's germline CDR1 is MGHRA and CDR2 YSYEKL. CDR3 region: CASSTGGPEDEQYF. The CDR3 region has the DNA TGCGCCAGCAGCACGGGAGGGCCGGAAGACGAGCAGTACTTC.

This sequence joins TRBV19 and TRBJ2-1; either TRBD1 or TRBD2 may supply D (5 bases each). V lost 7 bases, J lost 0 bases, and 13 bases lay in between. The CDR3 is 15 amino acids. Germline values: CDR1 LNHDA, CDR2 SQIVND (reference sequence). CDR3 amino acids: CASTGTPSSYNEQFF. The CDR3 coding sequence is TGTGCCAGTACCGGGACCCCGAGCTCCTACAATGAGCAGTTCTTC.

The chain is built from TRBV7-9 and TRBJ2-5, with D possibly TRBD1 on 5 matching bases. The CDR3 is 13 residues long. CDR1 is SEHNR, CDR2 FQNEAQ, per germline (reference sequence). V was clipped by 5 bases and J by 0 bases, with 7 bases between them. The CDR3 DNA reads TGTGCCAGCAGCACAGGCTACCAAGAGACCCAGTACTTC. Translated: CASSTGYQETQYF.

The chain employs TRBV6-6 and TRBJ2-2; weak D call: TRBD1 (5 bases). Germline assignment: CDR1 MNHNY and CDR2 SVGAGI (reference sequence). The CDR3 loop spans 14 amino acids. The V end lost 4 bases, the J end lost 1 base, and 7 bases lay between the germline ends. The CDR3 here is CASSSGKNTGELFF. CDR3 bases: TGTGCCAGCAGTTCAGGGAAGAACACCGGGGAGCTGTTTTTT.

This clonotype has only a few counts. J is TRBJ1-2 and V is TRBV7-9; TRBD1 matches at 10 bases. The CDR3 spans 13 residues. CDR1 and CDR2 (germline): SEHNR, FQNEAQ (reference sequence). V trimming: 8 bases; J trimming: 6 bases; junction bases outside the gene matches: 6. The CDR3 coding sequence is TGTGCCAGCGGAAGCGGGACAGGGGATGGCTACACCTTC. Its translation: CASGSGTGDGYTF.

The chain is built from TRBV12-3 or TRBV12-4 and TRBJ1-2; 8 bases are shared with TRBD1. V shed 5 bases and J 9 bases; nucleotides not matched to a gene: 8. The CDR3 spans 13 residues. CDR3 sequence: CASSIRQGTSYTF. CDR3 DNA sequence: TGTGCCAGCAGTATCAGACAGGGGACGAGCTACACCTTC.

V usage is TRBV2 and J usage is TRBJ2-7, with D perhaps matching TRBD1 or TRBD2 (5 bases each). V lost 5 bases and J 0 bases, leaving 8 bases between the germline ends. CDR1 is SNHLY and CDR2 is FYNNEI in the germline V gene. The CDR3 runs to 13 residues. The CDR3 loop is CASSPGASYEQYF. CDR3 DNA sequence: TGTGCCAGCAGTCCCGGGGCCTCCTACGAGCAGTACTTC.

This clonotype was picked up a small number of times. A much larger clonotype is one base distant, so this may be a read error. The chain joins TRBV7-9 to TRBJ2-7; D is uncertain. Germline CDR1 reads SEHNR; CDR2 reads FQNEAQ (reference sequence). The CDR3 loop spans 14 amino acids. In DNA, the CDR3 is TGTGCCAACAGCACCGCTCCTGCCGAGTACGAGCAGTACTTC. Its translation: CANSTAPAEYEQYF.

The chain is built from TRBV2 and TRBJ1-3, with D possibly being TRBD1 (5 bases). Germline-derived CDR1 and CDR2 are SNHLY and FYNNEI. Trimming pared 5 bases from V and 1 base from J, leaving 12 bases between. There are 15 residues in the CDR3. The CDR3 is CASSHGGSSGNTIYF. DNA for the CDR3: TGTGCCAGCAGTCACGGGGGTAGTTCTGGAAACACCATATATTTT.

This chain connects TRBV19 to TRBJ2-5; weak D call: TRBD1 (5 bases). The germline V gene has CDR1 LNHDA and CDR2 SQIVND (reference sequence). The V and J ends lost 7 bases and 3 bases respectively, with 12 bases between them. The length of the CDR3 is 13 residues. CDR3 amino acids: CASKRQSEETQYF. The CDR3 nucleotides read TGTGCCAGTAAGAGACAGTCCGAAGAGACCCAGTACTTC. Based on the CDR3 plus reference TRBV19 and TRBJ2-5, the full variable domain is DGGITQSPKYLFRKEGQNVTLSCEQNLNHDAMYWYRQDPGQGLRLIYYSQIVNDFQKGDIAEGYSVSREKKESFPLTVTSAQKNPTAFYLCASKRQSEETQYFGPGTRLLVL.

This clonotype was seen more than once but under ten times. The chain links TRBV6-1 to TRBJ2-5; D is ambiguous. The V gene lost 7 bases and the J gene lost 5 bases, with 14 bases spanning the gap. Per the germline V gene, CDR1 is MNHNS and CDR2 is SASEGT. This CDR3 region has 13 residues. The CDR3 protein is CASKSHITETQYF. DNA for the CDR3: TGTGCCAGCAAAAGTCATATCACGGAGACCCAGTACTTC.

This clonotype was counted a few times. The gene calls are TRBV20-1 and TRBJ2-4, with 11 bases aligning to TRBD2. Germline loops: CDR1 DFQATT, CDR2 SNEGSKA (reference sequence). The CDR3 totals 17 residues. Losses at the gene ends were 5 bases for V and 0 bases for J; bases not matched to a gene: 9. CDR3 DNA: TGCAGTGCTGGGCTAGCGGGAGGACACCTAGCCAAAAACATTCAGTACTTC. It codes for CSAGLAGGHLAKNIQYF.

In this sample, this clonotype turned up a few times. The chain links TRBV3-1 to TRBJ2-4, with 9 bases fitting TRBD2. V lost 4 bases, J lost 4 bases, and 8 bases stayed unmatched. This CDR3 comprises 16 residues. Germline lookup yields CDR1 LGHDT and CDR2 YNNKEL (reference sequence). CDR3 bases: TGTGCCAGCAGCCCCAGTAGCGGGAGTTTGAAAAACATTCAGTACTTC. It is translated as CASSPSSGSLKNIQYF.

This clonotype was recorded at least ten times. The chain links TRBV7-9 to TRBJ1-6; 8 nucleotides align to TRBD1. J lost 9 bases, V lost 5 bases, and 6 bases had no gene match. This CDR3 is built from 14 residues. Germline V lookup: CDR1 SEHNR, CDR2 FQNEAQ (reference sequence). The CDR3 DNA is TGTGCCAGCAGCCAGACAGGGGACGGTTCACCCCTCCACTTT. Translating it yields CASSQTGDGSPLHF.

This sequence joins TRBV7-6 and TRBJ2-1; TRBD1 is a possible D gene (6 bases). V lost 4 bases and J 4 bases, leaving 14 bases between the germline ends. Looked up from germline, CDR1 is SGHVS and CDR2 is FNYEAQ. This CDR3 is built from 15 residues. In nucleotides, the CDR3 is TGTGCCAGCAGCTCCTCCTCCACAGGGTACAATGAGCAGTTCTTC. This encodes CASSSSSTGYNEQFF. Drawing the rest from reference TRBV7-6 and TRBJ2-1, the complete variable domain is GAGVSQSPRYKVTKRGQDVALRCDPISGHVSLYWYRQALGQGPEFLTYFNYEAQQDKSGLPNDRFSAERPEGSISTLTIQRTEQRDSAMYRCASSSSSTGYNEQFFGPGTRLTVL.

This clonotype was detected many times. This chain uses TRBV19 with TRBJ2-1; D is undetermined. The V gene lost 3 bases and the J gene lost 9 bases, with 18 bases spanning the gap. The CDR3 sequence is 15 residues long. Germline V gene lookup returns CDR1 LNHDA and CDR2 SQIVND (reference sequence). The CDR3 sequence is CASSIEKGRFSEQFF. The DNA of the CDR3 is TGTGCCAGTAGTATCGAGAAGGGCCGATTTTCTGAGCAGTTCTTC.

This rearrangement joins TRBV19 to TRBJ2-1, with 9 positions matching TRBD2. The V and J ends lost 3 bases and 5 bases, in that order; junction bases with no gene match: 11. Looked up from germline, CDR1 is LNHDA and CDR2 is SQIVND (reference sequence). This CDR3 is built from 17 residues. CDR3 sequence (DNA): TGTGCCAGTAGTATCTTCGGCGGGAGGGCCGATGACAATGAGCAGTTCTTC. Amino acids: CASSIFGGRADDNEQFF.

On this clonotype itself: The junction and the germline gene differ at one end; a read error may be behind it. The chain joins TRBV16 to TRBJ1-5; 8 positions match TRBD1. The germline CDR1 and CDR2 sequences are KGHSY and FQNENV. The CDR3 spans 16 residues. The chain's CDR3 is CVSSYGQGKGNQPQHF. The CDR3 DNA reads as TGTGTCAGCAGCTATGGACAGGGAAAAGGCAATCAGCCCCAGCATTTT.

This clonotype was counted ten times or more. The J gene is TRBJ2-7, the V gene TRBV6-5; 14 positions match TRBD2. The germline CDR1 and CDR2 sequences are MNHEY and SVGAGI. The CDR3 length is 17 residues. V dropped 5 bases and J dropped 0; count of bases not matched to a gene: 6. In DNA form, the CDR3 reads TGTGCCAGCAGTGGCTCGACTAGCGGGAGGGGCTCCTACGAGCAGTACTTC. It translates to CASSGSTSGRGSYEQYF.

The chain links TRBV5-1 to TRBJ2-2; either TRBD1 or TRBD2 may fit D (5 bases each). This CDR3 has 17 amino acids. Trimming removed 0 bases from V and 4 bases from J, with 16 bases in between. Germline V gene data show CDR1 as SGHRS and CDR2 as YFSETQ. Written as DNA, the CDR3 is TGCGCCAGCAGCTTGGAGGCTTCGGGGCCGGGCACCGGGGAGCTGTTTTTT. Residues: CASSLEASGPGTGELFF.

This chain links TRBV28 with TRBJ1-5; D possibly corresponds to TRBD1 (5 bases). CDR1 and CDR2 (germline): MDHEN, SYDVKM. Trimming stripped 3 bases from V and 1 base from J, with 16 bases between. The CDR3 consists of 17 residues. The CDR3 nucleotides read TGTGCCAGCAGTTTTCTCGTCCCAGGGAGAAGCAATCAGCCCCAGCATTTT. Its translation is CASSFLVPGRSNQPQHF.

This clonotype was detected many times. The chain joins TRBV2 to TRBJ2-3, with 9 bases that match TRBD2. J was trimmed by 8 bases and V by 9 bases; bases with no gene match: 18. The germline V gene encodes CDR1 SNHLY and CDR2 FYNNEI. The CDR3 has 16 residues. This CDR3 reads CAREGRREGPEGTQYF. The CDR3 nucleotides are TGTGCCAGAGAAGGAAGGCGGGAGGGGCCTGAAGGTACGCAGTATTTT.

The chain employs TRBV12-3 or TRBV12-4 and TRBJ1-4, with D possibly TRBD1 on 6 matching bases. V lost 5 bases and J 3 bases, leaving 16 bases between the germline ends. This CDR3 has 16 residues. The CDR3, as DNA: TGTGCCAGCAGTCCGACGGACAGTATTGCTAATGAAAAACTGTTTTTT. It encodes CASSPTDSIANEKLFF.

About this clonotype itself: Since a much larger clone is just one base distant, this may be a read error. The V call is TRBV28, the J call TRBJ2-3, with D tentatively TRBD2 (6 bases). CDR1 MDHEN and CDR2 SYDVKM come from the germline V gene. The CDR3 spans 13 residues. The CDR3 coding sequence is TGTGCCATCAGAGGAGGAGCGGGTGATACGCGGTATTTT. Encoded protein: CAIRGGAGDTRYF.